The 19 T cell receptor beta chains reported below all come from one sample, sequenced in a study of OX40 agonist ivuxolimab in advanced cancers. This table comes from immunoSEQ multiplex PCR, and its TCRdb copy is limited to in-frame clones, with some not included. The profile shows 30,000 to 45,000 clones, about 90% of them singletons. This sample comprised CD4+ or CD8+ T cells sorted from blood, obtained in a trial of the OX40 agonist ivuxolimab. These receptors were collected from an adult with an advanced solid tumor such as melanoma, head and neck, liver or kidney cancer.

This chain uses TRBV18 with TRBJ2-7; 7 nucleotides match TRBD1. Losses at the gene ends were 3 bases for V and 2 bases for J; bases not matched to a gene: 7. Germline CDR1 KGHSH, CDR2 LQKENI. CDR3 length: 15 amino acids. This CDR3 is CASSPSRDSTYEQYF. In nucleotides, the CDR3 is TGTGCCAGCTCACCGAGCCGGGACAGTACCTACGAGCAGTACTTC.

The chain combines TRBV5-1 with TRBJ1-1; no clear D. The CDR3 totals 14 residues. The V and J ends lost 4 bases and 1 base respectively, with 11 bases between them. CDR1 is SGHRS and CDR2 is YFSETQ in the germline V gene. The CDR3 protein is CASSPIDKNTEAFF. The CDR3 DNA follows: TGCGCCAGCAGCCCCATCGACAAGAACACTGAAGCTTTCTTT.

The V and J genes are TRBV5-1 and TRBJ2-5; D not certain. CDR3 length: 13 amino acids. V was shortened by 1 base and J by 2 bases, with 6 bases between the two germline ends. CDR1 SGHRS and CDR2 YFSETQ come from the germline V gene. The CDR3 nucleotides read TGCGCCAGCAGCTTGTCCCAACAAGAGACCCAGTACTTC. Protein sequence: CASSLSQQETQYF.

The chain combines TRBV7-6 with TRBJ2-7, with 12 bases identical to TRBD2. Germline V gives CDR1 SGHVS, CDR2 FNYEAQ. V lost 4 bases and J lost 6; bases outside the gene matches: 4. The CDR3 spans 14 residues. The CDR3 nucleotides read TGTGCCAGCAGCTCGACTAGCGGGAGTAGCGAGCAGTACTTC. Translated, it gives CASSSTSGSSEQYF.

V is TRBV25-1 and J is TRBJ1-5; 8 bases are a match to TRBD1. There are 14 residues in the CDR3. V was pared by 6 bases and J by 4 bases, with 5 bases of the junction left unmatched. Germline CDR1 is MGHDK and CDR2 is SYGVNS. The CDR3 protein is CASRQTGENQPQHF. The CDR3 bases are TGTGCCAGCAGGCAGACAGGGGAGAATCAGCCCCAGCATTTT. Full variable domain (missing parts from reference TRBV25-1 and TRBJ1-5): EADIYQTPRYLVIGTGKKITLECSQTMGHDKMYWYQQDPGMELHLIHYSYGVNSTEKGDLSSESTVSRIRTEHFPLTLESARPSHTSQYLCASRQTGENQPQHFGDGTRLSIL.

This chain links TRBV5-4 with TRBJ2-1; 11 nucleotides agree with TRBD2. V lost 1 base, J lost 8 bases, and 2 bases stayed unmatched. Germline assignment: CDR1 SGHNT and CDR2 YYREEE (reference sequence). The CDR3 consists of 14 residues. The CDR3 here is CASSLTSGSHEQFF. DNA for the CDR3: TGTGCCAGCAGCTTGACTAGCGGGAGCCATGAGCAGTTCTTC.

This clone was picked up one time. Here the CDR3 reads CASSFRTSGTGTGELFF. The CDR3 DNA sequence: TGCGCCAGCAGCTTCCGGACTAGCGGGACGGGCACCGGGGAGCTGTTTTTT. The chain links TRBV5-1 to TRBJ2-2; TRBD2 matches at 12 bases. After removal of 2 bases from V and 4 bases from J, the junction contained 6 bases not matched to a gene. The germline CDR1 and CDR2 sequences are SGHRS and YFSETQ. The CDR3 has 17 amino acids.

This sequence joins TRBV11-2 and TRBJ1-2, with D possibly TRBD1 on 6 matching bases. Germline loops: CDR1 SGHAT, CDR2 FQNNGV. The CDR3 extends over 15 amino acids. Trimming removed 0 bases from V and 4 bases from J, with 12 bases in between. The CDR3 nucleotides are TGTGCCAGCAGCTTAGAAGGGGGGCGAGGCTATGGCTACACCTTC. Its translation: CASSLEGGRGYGYTF.

This clone occurred once. In nucleotides, the CDR3 is TGTGCCAGCAGCCGACAGGATGGCTACACCTTC. Translating gives CASSRQDGYTF. The rearrangement joins TRBV28 to TRBJ1-2; perhaps TRBD1 as D (6 bases). Trimming pared 6 bases from V and 6 bases from J, leaving 8 bases between. CDR3 length equals 11 residues. Germline-derived CDR1 and CDR2 are MDHEN and SYDVKM.

The rearrangement links TRBV7-6 to TRBJ2-5; D may match TRBD1 or TRBD2 (5 bases each). The V and J ends lost 5 bases and 1 base respectively, with 11 bases between them. CDR1 and CDR2 (germline): SGHVS, FNYEAQ. This CDR3 contains 14 residues. The CDR3: CASSPEGFQETQYF. The CDR3 DNA is TGTGCCAGCAGCCCCGAGGGGTTCCAAGAGACCCAGTACTTC. The variable domain in full, completed from reference TRBV7-6 and TRBJ2-5, reads GAGVSQSPRYKVTKRGQDVALRCDPISGHVSLYWYRQALGQGPEFLTYFNYEAQQDKSGLPNDRFSAERPEGSISTLTIQRTEQRDSAMYRCASSPEGFQETQYFGPGTRLLVL.

The V gene is TRBV5-1, the J gene TRBJ2-3, with 10 bases matching TRBD2. J lost 4 bases, V lost 4 bases, and 6 bases had no gene match. The germline V gene encodes CDR1 SGHRS and CDR2 YFSETQ. This CDR3 contains 15 residues. The CDR3 protein is CASSNRAGGADTQYF. Written as DNA, the CDR3 is TGCGCCAGCAGCAACCGAGCGGGAGGGGCAGATACGCAGTATTTT. The full variable domain, with the rest looked up from reference TRBV5-1 and TRBJ2-3, is KAGVTQTPRYLIKTRGQQVTLSCSPISGHRSVSWYQQTPGQGLQFLFEYFSETQRNKGNFPGRFSGRQFSNSRSEMNVSTLELGDSALYLCASSNRAGGADTQYFGPGTRLTVL.

The CDR3 here is CASSEAAGFIDTQYF. CDR3 DNA sequence: TGTGCCAGCAGTGAAGCAGCAGGGTTTATAGATACGCAGTATTTT. The rearrangement uses TRBV25-1 and TRBJ2-3; tentatively, D is TRBD1 (5 bases). The V end was cut by 2 bases, the J end by 5 bases, with 14 bases between. This CDR3 has 15 residues. The germline V gene encodes CDR1 MGHDK and CDR2 SYGVNS. The entire variable domain, with the rest obtained from reference TRBV25-1 and TRBJ2-3, is as follows: EADIYQTPRYLVIGTGKKITLECSQTMGHDKMYWYQQDPGMELHLIHYSYGVNSTEKGDLSSESTVSRIRTEHFPLTLESARPSHTSQYLCASSEAAGFIDTQYFGPGTRLTVL.

The rearrangement uses TRBV2 and TRBJ1-2, with unresolved D. The CDR3 is made up of 11 amino acids. Germline-derived CDR1 and CDR2 are SNHLY and FYNNEI. Trimming pared 10 bases from V and 8 bases from J, leaving 14 bases between. CDR3 DNA: TGTGCCATCCTAGAACCGGGAGGCTACACCTTC. Protein sequence: CAILEPGGYTF.

This chain joins TRBV20-1 and TRBJ1-2, with D uncertain. Deletions cut 4 bases from V and 8 bases from J, with 11 bases between. The CDR3 spans 11 residues. Germline V lookup: CDR1 DFQATT, CDR2 SNEGSKA (reference sequence). CDR3 bases: TGCAGTGCTATTCGGACGTGGGGCTACACCTTC. Residues: CSAIRTWGYTF.

CDR3 DNA: TGCGCCAGCAGCTTGCTGCCGGGGAACTATGGCTACACCTTC. Its protein product is CASSLLPGNYGYTF. The V call is TRBV5-1, the J call TRBJ1-2; D not certain. V lost 1 base and J lost 2, with 9 bases in between. The CDR3 sequence is 14 residues long. Germline CDR1 is SGHRS and CDR2 is YFSETQ.

V is TRBV7-3 and J is TRBJ1-5; the D is unclear. Germline CDR1 is SGHTA and CDR2 is FQGTGA. V gave up 8 bases and J gave up 2 bases, with 13 bases separating them. The CDR3 runs 14 residues. The CDR3 sequence: CASSVDTGNQPQHF. CDR3 bases: TGTGCCAGCTCGGTCGACACCGGCAATCAGCCCCAGCATTTT.

CDR3 sequence: CASSPRDSANTGELFF. CDR3 DNA: TGTGCCAGCAGTCCCCGGGACAGCGCGAACACCGGGGAGCTGTTTTTT. V gene TRBV6-6 combines with J gene TRBJ2-2; 7 bases line up with TRBD1. V was clipped by 5 bases and J by 0 bases; unmatched bases: 6. Germline assignment: CDR1 MNHNY and CDR2 SVGAGI (reference sequence). The CDR3 has 16 amino acids.

This chain's CDR3 is CARPWGLTGTYNEQFF. In DNA form, the CDR3 reads TGTGCCAGGCCCTGGGGGCTGACAGGGACATACAATGAGCAGTTCTTC. This chain joins TRBV5-8 and TRBJ2-1; TRBD1 aligns across 7 bases. Germline V gives CDR1 SGHTS, CDR2 YDEGEE. CDR3 length equals 16 residues. V lost 8 bases, J lost 4 bases, and 15 bases stayed unmatched.

The rearrangement links TRBV12-2 to TRBJ2-5. TRBV12-2 is noted as a pseudogene. The CDR3 covers 12 residues. The CDR3 reads CASRSTQETQYF. The CDR3 DNA sequence: TGTGCAAGTCGCTCAACCCAAGAGACCCAGTACTTC.